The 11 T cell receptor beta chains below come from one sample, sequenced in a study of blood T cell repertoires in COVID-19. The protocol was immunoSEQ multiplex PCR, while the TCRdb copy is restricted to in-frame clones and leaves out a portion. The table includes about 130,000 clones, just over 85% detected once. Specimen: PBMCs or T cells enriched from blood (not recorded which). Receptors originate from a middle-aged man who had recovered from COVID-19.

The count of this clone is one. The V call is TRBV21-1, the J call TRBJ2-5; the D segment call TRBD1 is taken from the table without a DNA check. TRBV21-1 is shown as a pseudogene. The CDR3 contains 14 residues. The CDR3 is CASSKGQGCTTQYF. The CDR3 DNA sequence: TGTGCCAGCAGCAAAGGACAGGGTTGCACGACCCAGTACTTC.

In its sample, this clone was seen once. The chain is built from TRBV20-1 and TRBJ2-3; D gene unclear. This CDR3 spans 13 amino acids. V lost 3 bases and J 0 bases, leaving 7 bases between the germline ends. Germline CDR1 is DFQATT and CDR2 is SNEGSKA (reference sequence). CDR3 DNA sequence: TGCAGTGCTAGTACCTATAGCACAGATACGCAGTATTTT. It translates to CSASTYSTDTQYF.

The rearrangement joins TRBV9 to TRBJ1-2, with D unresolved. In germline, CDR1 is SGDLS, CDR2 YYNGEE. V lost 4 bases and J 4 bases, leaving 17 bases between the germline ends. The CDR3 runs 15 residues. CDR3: CASSPEVEASYGYTF. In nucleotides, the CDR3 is TGTGCCAGCAGCCCCGAAGTCGAGGCTTCCTATGGCTACACCTTC.

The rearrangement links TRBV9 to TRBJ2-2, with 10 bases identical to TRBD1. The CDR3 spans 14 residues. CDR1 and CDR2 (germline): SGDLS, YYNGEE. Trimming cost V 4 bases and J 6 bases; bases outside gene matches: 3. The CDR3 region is CASSMTGGPGELFF. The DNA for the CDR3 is TGTGCCAGCAGCATGACAGGGGGCCCCGGGGAGCTGTTTTTT.

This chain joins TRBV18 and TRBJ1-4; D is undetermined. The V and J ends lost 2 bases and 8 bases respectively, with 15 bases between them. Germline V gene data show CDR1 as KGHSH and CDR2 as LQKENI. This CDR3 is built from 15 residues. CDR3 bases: TGTGCCAGCTCACCAGTCCAAGGAGGAAACGAAAAACTGTTTTTT. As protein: CASSPVQGGNEKLFF.

CDR3 loop: CASSETSGVGNIQYF. CDR3 nucleotides: TGTGCCAGCAGCGAGACTAGCGGAGTAGGGAACATTCAGTACTTC. The chain links TRBV5-5 to TRBJ2-4, with 9 bases matching TRBD2. The CDR3 has 15 amino acids. J lost 7 bases, V lost 4 bases, and 9 bases had no gene match. Germline V gene sequence: CDR1 SGHKS, CDR2 YYEKEE (reference sequence).

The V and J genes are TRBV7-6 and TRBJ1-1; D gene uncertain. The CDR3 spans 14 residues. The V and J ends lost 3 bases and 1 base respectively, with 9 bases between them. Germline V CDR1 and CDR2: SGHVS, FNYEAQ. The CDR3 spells CASSFGLRNTEAFF. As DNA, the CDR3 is TGTGCCAGCAGCTTCGGGTTGAGGAACACTGAAGCTTTCTTT.

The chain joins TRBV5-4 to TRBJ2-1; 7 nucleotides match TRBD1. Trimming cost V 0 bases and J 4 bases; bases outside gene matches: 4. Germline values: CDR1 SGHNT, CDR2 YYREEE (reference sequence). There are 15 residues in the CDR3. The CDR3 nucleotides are TGTGCCAGCAGCTTGGCGCAGGGGGTTTACAATGAGCAGTTCTTC. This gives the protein CASSLAQGVYNEQFF.

The CDR3 region is CATSDSGTGVYSNQPQHF. CDR3 nucleotides: TGTGCCACCAGTGACTCCGGGACAGGGGTCTATAGCAATCAGCCCCAGCATTTT. The chain is built from TRBV24-1 and TRBJ1-5; 10 positions agree with TRBD1. Trimming took 4 bases from V and 0 from J; bases not matched to a gene: 8. Germline V gene lookup returns CDR1 KGHDR and CDR2 SFDVKD. The CDR3 totals 18 residues.

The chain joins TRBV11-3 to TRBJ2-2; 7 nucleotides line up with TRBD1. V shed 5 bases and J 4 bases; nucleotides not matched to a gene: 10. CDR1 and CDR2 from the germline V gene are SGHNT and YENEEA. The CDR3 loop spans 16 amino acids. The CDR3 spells CASSQGLAGGTGELFF. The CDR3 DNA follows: TGTGCCAGCAGCCAGGGGTTGGCAGGGGGCACCGGGGAGCTGTTTTTT.

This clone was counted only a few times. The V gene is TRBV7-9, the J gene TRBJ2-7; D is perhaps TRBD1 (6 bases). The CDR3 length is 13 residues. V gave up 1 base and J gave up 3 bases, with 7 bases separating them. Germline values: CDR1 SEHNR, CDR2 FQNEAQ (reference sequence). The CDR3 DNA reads TGTGCCAGCAGCTTAGAACAGGGCTACGAGCAGTACTTC. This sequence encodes CASSLEQGYEQYF.